The sequence of this T cell receptor beta chain was determined in a study of cytomegalovirus exposure and HLA in healthy donors. The PCR contained 60 Vbeta and 13 Jbeta primers. Profiling relied on immunoSEQ multiplex PCR, and the TCRdb table lists in-frame clones only, not all of them. This table has about 120,000 clones, roughly 80% appearing once. This CDR3 comprises 16 residues. Germline CDR1 is GTSNPN and CDR2 is SVGIG (reference sequence). The J segment lost 2 bases and the V segment lost 0 bases, leaving 6 bases of the junction unmatched. The V call is TRBV30, the J call TRBJ1-5; 8 nucleotides line up with TRBD1. The material sequenced was PBMCs. This receptor was obtained from a man aged 55 to 70 in good health and CMV-seropositive. As DNA, the CDR3 is TGTGCCTGGAGTGTATCAGGGGGCGCAGGCAATCAGCCCCAGCATTTT. It yields the protein CAWSVSGGAGNQPQHF.